This record concerns one T cell receptor (beta chain) sequence. Its specific antigen is unknown. Base quality data are lacking; no much larger clone is found one base away. This entry belongs to a study of blood T cell repertoires in COVID-19 (TCRdb year 2020). Looking at the study overall: Samples from collaborators originated in the United States, Italy and Spain and spanned both the acute and convalescent phases of COVID-19. The material from the prospective study consisted of cDNA or gDNA derived from T cells, B-cell-depleted T cells, or PBMCs. Deeply sampled blood TCRbeta repertoires from subjects exposed to, actively infected with, or recovered from COVID-19 were included in the dataset. The repertoires were released in a freely available public database meant as a resource for research on the immune response to SARS-CoV-2. The samples were drawn from the first 160 participants of the ongoing ImmuneRACE study and from 950 to 1,500 subjects provided by 6 global collaborators. Sample metadata almost always included a de-identified subject ID, COVID-19 status, age in years and sex. HLA class I and class II types, where available, came from metadata supplied by the sample provider rather than from assay-based typing.

Whole blood was collected in K2EDTA tubes by collaborating institutions according to the institutions' own protocols. For TCRbeta analysis, collaborator samples were shipped as frozen whole blood, as isolated PBMCs, or as DNA extracted from either sample type. Spanning cysteine to phenylalanine, the CDR3 consists of 16 amino acids. Of the read, only the CDR3 DNA is kept; its 48 bases are in frame from base 1. Compared with germline, V lacks 3 bases and J lacks 1 base; bases without a gene match: 6. For CDR1 and CDR2, the germline V gene lists SGHRS and YFSETQ. TCRbeta CDR3 regions were amplified from genomic DNA using the immunoSEQ Assay, a bias-controlled multiplex PCR. The study's processing was this. Nucleated cell counts per sample were estimated from amplification of reference gene primers within the assay. Sequence reads were collapsed and filtered to measure the absolute abundance of every unique TCRbeta CDR3 rearrangement. Productive Simpson clonality was computed per sample as the square root of Simpson's diversity index over productive rearrangements. TCRdb stores this immuneACCESS table with in-frame sequences only. Part of the clones is absent; in the studies checked, under half of the shortfall reflects unresolved V genes, and no reason is known for the rest. V and J calls and clone size follow that table, whereas D and trimming were derived from the DNA. The sample table records roughly 100,000 clones; roughly 83% of these occur just once. Together, the top ten hold 2.5% to 3.5% of the sample.

Results the study describes overall, beyond this receptor: The amount of clinical and demographic metadata varied by source and participant and was provided uncurated.

This clonotype was obtained from a woman older than 75 with active or convalescent COVID-19. Sequencing used peripheral blood. The V and J segments used are TRBV5-1 and TRBJ1-1, with 10 middle bases fitting TRBD1. The nucleotides are TGCGCCAGCAGCTCCCGGGACAGGGGAGGGAACACTGAAGCTTTCTTT. Its protein product is CASSSRDRGGNTEAFF.